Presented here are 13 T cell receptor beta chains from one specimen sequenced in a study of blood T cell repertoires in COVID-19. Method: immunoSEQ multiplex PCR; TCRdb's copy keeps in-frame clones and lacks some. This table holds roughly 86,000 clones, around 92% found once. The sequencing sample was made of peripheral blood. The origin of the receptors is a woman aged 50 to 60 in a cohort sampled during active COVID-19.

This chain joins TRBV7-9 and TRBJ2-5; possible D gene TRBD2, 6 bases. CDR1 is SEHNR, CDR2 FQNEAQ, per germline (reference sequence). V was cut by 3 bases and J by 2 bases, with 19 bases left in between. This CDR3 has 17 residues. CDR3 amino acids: CASSLTPLGRQQETQYF. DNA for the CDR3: TGTGCCAGCAGCTTGACCCCCCTTGGGAGGCAACAAGAGACCCAGTACTTC.

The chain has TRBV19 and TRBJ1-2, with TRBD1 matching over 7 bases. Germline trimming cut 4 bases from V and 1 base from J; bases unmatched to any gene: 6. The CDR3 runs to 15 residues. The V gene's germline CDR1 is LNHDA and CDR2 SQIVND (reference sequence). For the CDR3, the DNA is TGTGCCAGTAGTACCGCGGACAGGATTAACTATGGCTACACCTTC. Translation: CASSTADRINYGYTF.

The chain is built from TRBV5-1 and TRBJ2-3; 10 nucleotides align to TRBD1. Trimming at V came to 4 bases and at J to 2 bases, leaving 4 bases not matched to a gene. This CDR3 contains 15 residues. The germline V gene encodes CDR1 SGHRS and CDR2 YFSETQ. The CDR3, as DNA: TGCGCCAGCAGCCCCGACAGGGGGCTCACAGATACGCAGTATTTT. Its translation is CASSPDRGLTDTQYF.

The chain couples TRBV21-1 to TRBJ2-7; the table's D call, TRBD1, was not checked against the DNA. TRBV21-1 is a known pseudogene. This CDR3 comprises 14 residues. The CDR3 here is CASGGQGAVGEQYF. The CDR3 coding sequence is TGTGCCAGCGGGGGACAGGGGGCGGTTGGGGAGCAGTACTTC.

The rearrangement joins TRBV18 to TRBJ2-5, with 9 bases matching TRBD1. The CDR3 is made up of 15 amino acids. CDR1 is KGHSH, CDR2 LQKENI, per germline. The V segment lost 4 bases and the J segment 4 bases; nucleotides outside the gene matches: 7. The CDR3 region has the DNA TGTGCCAGCTCACGAGGGGGGACAGGGAGAGAGACCCAGTACTTC. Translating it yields CASSRGGTGRETQYF.

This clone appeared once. The CDR3 here is CASSSRDFSRQETQYF. CDR3 nucleotide sequence: TGTGCCAGCAGCTCCCGGGACTTCTCAAGGCAAGAGACCCAGTACTTC. The J gene is TRBJ2-5, the V gene TRBV11-1; weak D call: TRBD2 (6 bases). Trimming pared 4 bases from V and 2 bases from J, leaving 17 bases between. In germline, CDR1 is SGHAT, CDR2 FQDESV (reference sequence). The CDR3 extends over 16 amino acids.

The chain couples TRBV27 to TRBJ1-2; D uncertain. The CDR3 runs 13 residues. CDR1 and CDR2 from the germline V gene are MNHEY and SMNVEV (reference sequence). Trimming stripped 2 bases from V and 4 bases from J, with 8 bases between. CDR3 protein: CASSLAGSYGYTF. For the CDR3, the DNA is TGTGCCAGCAGTTTAGCGGGCTCCTATGGCTACACCTTC.

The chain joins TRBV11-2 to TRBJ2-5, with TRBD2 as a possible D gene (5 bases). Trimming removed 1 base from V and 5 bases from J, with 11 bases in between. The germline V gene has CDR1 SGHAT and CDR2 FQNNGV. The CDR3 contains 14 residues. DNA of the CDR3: TGTGCCAGCAGCTTAGCGGTGGGAGTCGAGACCCAGTACTTC. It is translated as CASSLAVGVETQYF.

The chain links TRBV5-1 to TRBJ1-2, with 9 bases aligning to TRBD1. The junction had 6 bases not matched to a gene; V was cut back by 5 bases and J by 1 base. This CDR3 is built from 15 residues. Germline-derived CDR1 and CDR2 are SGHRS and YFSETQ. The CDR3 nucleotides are TGCGCCAGCAGGGTTGGGACAGGGTATAACTATGGCTACACCTTC. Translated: CASRVGTGYNYGYTF.

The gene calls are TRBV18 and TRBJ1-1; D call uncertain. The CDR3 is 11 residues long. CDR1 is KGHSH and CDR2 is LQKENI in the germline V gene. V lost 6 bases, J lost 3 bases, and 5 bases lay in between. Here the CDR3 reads CASSSDTEAFF. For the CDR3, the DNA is TGTGCCAGCTCGTCCGACACTGAAGCTTTCTTT.

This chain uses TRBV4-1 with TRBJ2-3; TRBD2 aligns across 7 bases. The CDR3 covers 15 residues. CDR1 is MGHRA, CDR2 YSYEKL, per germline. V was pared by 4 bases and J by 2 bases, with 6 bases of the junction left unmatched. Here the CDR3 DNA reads TGCGCCAGCAGCCGAGGACTAGTTGCCACAGATACGCAGTATTTT. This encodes CASSRGLVATDTQYF.

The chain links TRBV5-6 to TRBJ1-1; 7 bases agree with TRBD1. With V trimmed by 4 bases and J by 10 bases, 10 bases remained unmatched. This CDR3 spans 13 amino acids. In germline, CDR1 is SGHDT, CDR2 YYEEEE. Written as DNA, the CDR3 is TGTGCCAGCAGCAGGGAGACAGGGACGGGAGCTTTCTTT. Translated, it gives CASSRETGTGAFF.

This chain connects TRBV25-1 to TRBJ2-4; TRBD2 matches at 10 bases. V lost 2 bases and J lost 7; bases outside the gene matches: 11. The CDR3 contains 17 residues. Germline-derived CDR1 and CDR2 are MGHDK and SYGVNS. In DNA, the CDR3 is TGTGCCAGCAGTGAAGCGAAGCGGGAGGGCCCGGGCAACATTCAGTACTTC. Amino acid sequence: CASSEAKREGPGNIQYF.